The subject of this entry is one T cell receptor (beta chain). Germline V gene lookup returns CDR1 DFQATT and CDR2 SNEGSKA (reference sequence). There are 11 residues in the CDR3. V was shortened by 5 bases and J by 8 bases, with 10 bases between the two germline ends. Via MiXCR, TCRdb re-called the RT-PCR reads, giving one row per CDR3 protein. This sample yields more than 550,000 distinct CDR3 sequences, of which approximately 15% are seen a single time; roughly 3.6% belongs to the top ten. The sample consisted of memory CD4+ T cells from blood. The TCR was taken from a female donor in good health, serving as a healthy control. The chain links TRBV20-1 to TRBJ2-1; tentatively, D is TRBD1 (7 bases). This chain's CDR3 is CSASRGDEQFF. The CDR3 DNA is TGCAGTGCTTCCAGGGGGGATGAGCAGTTCTTC.